This TCR beta chain was identified during a study of vaccination effects on CD4 cells after COVID-19. Study-wide results and caveats: After vaccination, at late timepoints, clones induced by infection and by vaccine contracted markedly. The study got few convalescent patients and did not collect any early post-infection timepoints. Healthy vaccinees' vaccine-induced clones included only 1 of 255 that recognized common cold coronaviruses.

Sequenced by immunoSEQ multiplex PCR; TCRdb stores in-frame clones only, minus some. The sample comprises tens of thousands of clones, around 67% of which are singletons, and approximately 20% rests with the top ten. With regard to this clone: Its matching antigen is unknown.

Under the ViraFEST assay, PBMC were stimulated with viral peptide pools so that antigen-specific CD4+ T cells expanded. Sequencing was performed afterwards. Researchers isolated CD4+ T cells once less than 13 days of culture had elapsed. The vaccine recipients had no prior SARS-CoV-2 infection, with negative nucleocapsid antibodies. Half the medium was swapped for IL-2 medium on days 3 and 7. Germline V gene data show CDR1 as SGHNT and CDR2 as YENEEA. This CDR3 is built from 13 residues. Trimming took 0 bases from V and 13 from J, leaving 12 bases between them. This receptor was taken from a human donor who received a COVID-19 vaccine. The chain links TRBV11-3 to TRBJ2-2, with unresolved D. Specimen: CD4+ T cells from PBMCs cultured with SARS-CoV-2 spike peptides, collected before COVID-19 vaccination. In DNA, the CDR3 is TGTGCCAGCAGCTTAGATGGCGTTGGCGCGCTGTTTTTT. Translation gives CASSLDGVGALFF.